This T cell receptor (beta chain) stems from a study of beta chain features in type 1 diabetes. Study results and limitations: Here, the possible influence of HLA type (on TCRB rearrangement) remained unresolved. Moderately but significantly shorter TCRB CDR3s were found in Type 1 diabetes patients in all four CD4+ subsets.

Sequencing targeted expressed TCRB transcripts, as all isolated RNA had been reverse transcribed. Only in-frame clones appear in the TCRdb table, and some are missing; sequencing was by immunoSEQ multiplex PCR. The repertoire consists of nearly 700,000 clones, with roughly 13% occurring once and the leading ten covering 0.022%. This clone showed up just a few times. Its antigen is as yet unknown. The CDR3 length is 16 residues. With 0 bases removed from V and 6 bases from J, the gap between germline ends came to 17 bases. Germline values: CDR1 SGHNT, CDR2 YENEEA. This chain connects TRBV11-3 to TRBJ2-5; D possibly uses TRBD1 or TRBD2 (6 bases each). The material sequenced was naive CD4+ T cells from blood. The sequence was obtained from a man aged 18 to 35 with type 1 diabetes. This CDR3 is CASSLDAPRGVKTQYF. The CDR3 DNA sequence: TGTGCCAGCAGCTTAGACGCGCCGAGGGGGGTAAAGACCCAGTACTTC.